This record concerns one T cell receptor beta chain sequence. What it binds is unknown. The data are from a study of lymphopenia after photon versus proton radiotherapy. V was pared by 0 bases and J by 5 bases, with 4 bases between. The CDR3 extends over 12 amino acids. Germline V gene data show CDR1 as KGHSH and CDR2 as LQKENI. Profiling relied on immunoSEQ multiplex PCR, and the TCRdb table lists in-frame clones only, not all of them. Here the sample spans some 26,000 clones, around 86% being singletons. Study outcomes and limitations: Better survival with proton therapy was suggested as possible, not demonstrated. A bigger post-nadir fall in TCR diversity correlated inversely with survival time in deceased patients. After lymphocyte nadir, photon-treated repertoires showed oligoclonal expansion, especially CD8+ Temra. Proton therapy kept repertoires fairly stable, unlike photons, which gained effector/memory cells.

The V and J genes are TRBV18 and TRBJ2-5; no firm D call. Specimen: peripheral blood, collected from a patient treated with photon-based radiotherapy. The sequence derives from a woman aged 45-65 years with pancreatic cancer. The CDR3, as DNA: TGTGCCAGCTCACCACCTGGCGAGACCCAGTACTTC. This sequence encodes CASSPPGETQYF. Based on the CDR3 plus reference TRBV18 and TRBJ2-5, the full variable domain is NAGVMQNPRHLVRRRGQEARLRCSPMKGHSHVYWYRQLPEEGLKFMVYLQKENIIDESGMPKERFSAEFPKEGPSILRIQQVVRGDSAAYFCASSPPGETQYFGPGTRLLVL.